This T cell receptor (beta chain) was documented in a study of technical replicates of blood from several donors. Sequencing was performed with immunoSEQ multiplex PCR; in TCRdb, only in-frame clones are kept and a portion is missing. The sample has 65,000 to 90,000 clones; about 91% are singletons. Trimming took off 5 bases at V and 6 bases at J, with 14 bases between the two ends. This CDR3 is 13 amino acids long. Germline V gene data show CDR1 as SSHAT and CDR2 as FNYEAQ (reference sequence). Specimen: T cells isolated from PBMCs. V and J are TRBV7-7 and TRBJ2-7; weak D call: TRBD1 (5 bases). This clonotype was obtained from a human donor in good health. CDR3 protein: CASSPSLTGEQYF. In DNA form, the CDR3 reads TGTGCCAGCAGCCCCTCCCTAACAGGCGAGCAGTACTTC.